The 27 T cell receptor beta chains listed next were all sequenced from one sample in a study of blood T cell repertoires in COVID-19. The table came from immunoSEQ multiplex PCR; TCRdb's copy has only in-frame clones and leaves some out. The profile covers about 170,000 clones, with more than 70% appearing a single time and roughly 13% taken by the ten largest. The material sequenced was peripheral blood. These receptors all come from a man aged 18 to 29 with active or convalescent COVID-19.

The chain recombines TRBV2 with TRBJ1-4; the match to TRBD1 covers 7 bases. V shed 5 bases, J shed 8 bases, and the junction held 11 bases outside the gene matches. The germline V gene encodes CDR1 SNHLY and CDR2 FYNNEI. This CDR3 contains 15 residues. The CDR3 bases are TGTGCCAGCAGTCCGATTGACAGGGAGTGGGAAAAACTGTTTTTT. Amino acids: CASSPIDREWEKLFF.

This clone appeared a single time. This chain uses TRBV15 with TRBJ1-3; the D is unclear. Trimming cost V 3 bases and J 0 bases, with 12 bases left between them. Per germline, CDR1 LNHNV and CDR2 YYDKDF (reference sequence). This CDR3 contains 16 residues. The CDR3 loop is CATSRDDTNSGNTIYF. The CDR3 nucleotides read TGTGCCACCAGCAGGGATGACACCAACTCTGGAAACACCATATATTTT.

The chain employs TRBV4-3 and TRBJ2-3; 13 bases are a match to TRBD2. The CDR3 spans 18 residues. V lost 0 bases and J lost 5; bases outside the gene matches: 8. Germline CDR1 is LGHNA and CDR2 is YSLEER. In DNA form, the CDR3 reads TGCGCCAGCAGCCAAGACACTAGCGGGAGGGCCCTAGGAGATACGCAGTATTTT. Translation: CASSQDTSGRALGDTQYF.

This chain joins TRBV28 and TRBJ2-7; 8 bases match TRBD2. The germline gives CDR1 MDHEN, CDR2 SYDVKM. The CDR3 runs 16 residues. V gave up 4 bases and J gave up 1 base; unmatched junction bases: 9. CDR3 DNA: TGTGCCAGCAGTTCTCCGTCTAGCGGGCTTTCCTACGAGCAGTACTTC. Translating gives CASSSPSSGLSYEQYF.

Only one count was recorded for this clone. The chain uses TRBV19 and TRBJ1-6; D remains unclear. Germline assignment: CDR1 LNHDA and CDR2 SQIVND (reference sequence). The CDR3 sequence is 14 residues long. V gave up 1 base and J gave up 4 bases, with 5 bases separating them. CDR3 bases: TGTGCCAGTAGTATAGCCTCTTATAATTCACCCCTCCACTTT. Translation gives CASSIASYNSPLHF.

The chain combines TRBV2 with TRBJ1-5; TRBD1 is a possible D gene (5 bases). CDR1 and CDR2 (germline): SNHLY, FYNNEI. The CDR3 totals 17 residues. V was shortened by 4 bases and J by 1 base, with 17 bases between the two germline ends. CDR3 amino acids: CASSVKGAIESNQPQHF. As DNA, the CDR3 is TGTGCCAGCAGTGTGAAAGGGGCTATAGAAAGCAATCAGCCCCAGCATTTT.

This chain joins TRBV2 and TRBJ1-3; D not certain. There are 12 residues in the CDR3. Per the germline V gene, CDR1 is SNHLY and CDR2 is FYNNEI. The V and J ends lost 8 bases and 0 bases respectively, with 5 bases between them. CDR3 coding DNA: TGTGCCAGCGGGCTCTCTGGAAACACCATATATTTT. Translating gives CASGLSGNTIYF.

The chain has TRBV6-4 and TRBJ2-2; the D gene is possibly TRBD1 (5 bases). The CDR3 has 16 amino acids. V lost 3 bases to trimming and J lost 1 base, with 12 bases between them. Germline lookup yields CDR1 MRHNA and CDR2 SNTAGT. The CDR3 here is CASSELAGLNTGELFF. CDR3 DNA sequence: TGTGCCAGCAGTGAACTGGCAGGGCTGAACACCGGGGAGCTGTTTTTT.

J is TRBJ1-1 and V is TRBV3-1 (or the pseudogene TRBV3-2); the match to TRBD1 covers 7 bases. CDR3 length equals 14 residues. Germline CDR1 and CDR2: LGHDT and YNNKEL (reference sequence). J was trimmed by 1 base and V by 4 bases; bases with no gene match: 3. CDR3 residues: CASSRGQENTEAFF. DNA for the CDR3: TGTGCCAGCAGCCGAGGACAGGAGAACACTGAAGCTTTCTTT.

The chain carries TRBV5-6 and TRBJ1-4; D might be TRBD1 (6 bases). Germline V gene data show CDR1 as SGHDT and CDR2 as YYEEEE. Trimming took 2 bases from V and 2 from J, leaving 10 bases between them. The CDR3 totals 15 residues. CDR3 in amino acids: CASSFTGLTNEKLFF. For the CDR3, the DNA is TGTGCCAGCAGCTTTACAGGGCTGACTAATGAAAAACTGTTTTTT.

J is TRBJ2-5 and V is TRBV7-8, with D hard to call. The germline gives CDR1 SGHVS, CDR2 FQNEAQ. Between the trimmed V and J ends, which lost 5 bases and 1 base, there was a span of 11 bases. CDR3 length: 14 amino acids. The CDR3 bases are TGTGCCAGCAGCCTGACTGGGTTCCAAGAGACCCAGTACTTC. The encoded protein is CASSLTGFQETQYF.

The chain links TRBV5-5 to TRBJ1-2; 12 nucleotides line up with TRBD1. V shed 4 bases and J 4 bases; nucleotides not matched to a gene: 14. The germline gives CDR1 SGHKS, CDR2 YYEKEE (reference sequence). This CDR3 region has 18 residues. Written as DNA, the CDR3 is TGTGCCAGCAGCGAGCGCCCCGGGACAGGGGGCTCTGGCTATGGCTACACCTTC. Its translation is CASSERPGTGGSGYGYTF.

In its sample, this clone was seen once. The chain links TRBV18 to TRBJ1-5; 9 bases line up with TRBD1. CDR3 length: 16 residues. V was clipped by 2 bases and J by 6 bases; unmatched bases: 8. Germline V gene sequence: CDR1 KGHSH, CDR2 LQKENI. CDR3 loop: CASSPTLDRGGQPQHF. In nucleotides, the CDR3 is TGTGCCAGCTCACCAACATTGGACAGGGGAGGTCAGCCCCAGCATTTT.

This chain joins TRBV3-1 (or the pseudogene TRBV3-2) and TRBJ2-7, with a tentative D call TRBD2 (5 bases). The germline V and J ends were trimmed by 3 bases and 2 bases, with 14 bases remaining between them. This CDR3 region has 15 residues. Germline V CDR1 and CDR2: LGHDT, YNNKEL (reference sequence). The CDR3 protein is CASSQTYGVAYEQYF. DNA of the CDR3: TGTGCCAGCAGCCAGACTTACGGGGTCGCCTACGAGCAGTACTTC.

The chain employs TRBV25-1 and TRBJ1-2; 8 positions agree with TRBD1. V lost 6 bases to trimming and J lost 8 bases; unmatched junction nucleotides: 5. This CDR3 has 12 residues. Germline V lookup: CDR1 MGHDK, CDR2 SYGVNS. CDR3 DNA: TGTGCCAGCAGGCCGACAGGGGAAGGCTACACCTTC. As protein: CASRPTGEGYTF.

In this sample, this clone turned up a few times. The chain employs TRBV29-1 and TRBJ1-3; no clear D gene. V was shortened by 7 bases and J by 2 bases, with 21 bases between the two germline ends. The CDR3 has 16 amino acids. The V gene's germline CDR1 is SQVTM and CDR2 ANQGSEA. The CDR3 region is CSGRRREEWAGNTIYF. DNA for the CDR3: TGCAGCGGACGAAGAAGGGAGGAGTGGGCTGGAAACACCATATATTTT.

The chain couples TRBV5-1 to TRBJ2-7; D might be TRBD2 (6 bases). Per germline, CDR1 SGHRS and CDR2 YFSETQ. The CDR3 sequence is 15 residues long. V lost 4 bases and J lost 6, with 20 bases in between. The CDR3 protein is CASSRYAGRRVEQYF. CDR3 nucleotide sequence: TGCGCCAGCAGCCGCTATGCCGGGAGACGTGTCGAGCAGTACTTC.

The chain is built from TRBV6-5 and TRBJ1-2; D possibly corresponds to TRBD1 (5 bases). CDR1 and CDR2 (germline): MNHEY, SVGAGI. The CDR3 consists of 14 residues. V lost 5 bases and J lost 13, with 23 bases in between. This CDR3 is CASSPAGGALGFTF. The CDR3, as DNA: TGTGCCAGCAGTCCTGCCGGGGGTGCCCTCGGGTTCACCTTC.

This chain connects TRBV27 to TRBJ2-7, with 8 nucleotides matching TRBD1. V trimming: 3 bases; J trimming: 0 bases; junction bases outside the gene matches: 1. This CDR3 is 14 amino acids long. Germline CDR1 is MNHEY and CDR2 is SMNVEV (reference sequence). CDR3 amino acids: CASSFGTGSYEQYF. The CDR3 DNA sequence: TGTGCCAGCAGTTTCGGGACAGGCTCCTACGAGCAGTACTTC.

This chain uses TRBV6-2 or TRBV6-3 with TRBJ2-1; possibly TRBD2 for D (5 bases). The CDR3 is 14 amino acids. Trimming pared 2 bases from V and 8 bases from J, leaving 13 bases between. Germline CDR1 MNHEY, CDR2 SVGEGT. CDR3 nucleotides: TGTGCCAGCAGTTACCCTACGACTACCGATGAGCAGTTCTTC. Translating gives CASSYPTTTDEQFF.

The J gene is TRBJ2-7, the V gene TRBV3-1 (or the pseudogene TRBV3-2), with D tentatively TRBD1 (6 bases). Germline CDR1 reads LGHDT; CDR2 reads YNNKEL (reference sequence). V was shortened by 4 bases and J by 3 bases, with 19 bases between the two germline ends. The CDR3 totals 16 residues. CDR3 sequence (DNA): TGTGCCAGCAGCCTAGGGGGTACGAACACCCACTACGAGCAGTACTTC. It yields the protein CASSLGGTNTHYEQYF.

The sample holds a few counts of this clone. CDR3 nucleotide sequence: TGTGCCAGCAGCTTAGTAACAGGTCAAAATCAGCCCCAGCATTTT. Amino acid sequence: CASSLVTGQNQPQHF. The chain joins TRBV7-2 to TRBJ1-5, with D possibly TRBD1 on 5 matching bases. The CDR3 sequence is 15 residues long. Germline V gene data show CDR1 as SGHTA and CDR2 as FQGNSA. The V end lost 1 base, the J end lost 4 bases, and 11 bases lay between the germline ends.

The chain is built from TRBV6-1 and TRBJ1-3, with D possibly matching TRBD1 (5 bases). The CDR3 length is 14 residues. The germline CDR1 and CDR2 sequences are MNHNS and SASEGT. The V gene lost 1 base and the J gene lost 3 bases, with 7 bases spanning the gap. The CDR3 sequence: CASSEGQIGNTIYF. As DNA, the CDR3 is TGTGCCAGCAGTGAAGGACAGATTGGAAACACCATATATTTT.

V is TRBV12-5 and J is TRBJ2-2; 8 bases agree with TRBD1. This CDR3 has 13 residues. The J segment lost 5 bases and the V segment lost 6 bases, leaving 2 bases of the junction unmatched. Germline CDR1 and CDR2: LGHNT and FRNRAP. The CDR3 here is CASGDRVTGELFF. The CDR3, as DNA: TGTGCTAGTGGGGACAGGGTTACCGGGGAGCTGTTTTTT.

The chain recombines TRBV6-5 with TRBJ2-7; 7 bases match TRBD2. J was trimmed by 6 bases and V by 5 bases; bases with no gene match: 13. CDR3 length: 15 amino acids. The germline CDR1 and CDR2 sequences are MNHEY and SVGAGI. Here the CDR3 reads CASSPPGGSNSEQYF. CDR3 DNA: TGTGCCAGCAGTCCCCCGGGCGGGAGTAATAGCGAGCAGTACTTC.

V gene TRBV18 combines with J gene TRBJ2-5, with TRBD2 identical over 11 bases. Unmatched junction bases numbered 23, after V lost 3 bases and J lost 5 bases. This CDR3 region has 21 residues. Germline V lookup: CDR1 KGHSH, CDR2 LQKENI. DNA of the CDR3: TGTGCCAGCTCACCCGCCCAACCAGGGGTGAGTAGCGGGAGGGCTAGGGAGACCCAGTACTTC. It is translated as CASSPAQPGVSSGRARETQYF.

V and J are TRBV2 and TRBJ2-2, with 7 bases lining up with TRBD1. J gave up 5 bases and V 6 bases, and 3 bases lay outside the gene matches. The germline V gene encodes CDR1 SNHLY and CDR2 FYNNEI. The CDR3 runs 13 residues. DNA for the CDR3: TGTGCCAGCAGCCTACAGGGGACCGGGGAGCTGTTTTTT. This gives the protein CASSLQGTGELFF.